What follows describes a single T cell receptor beta chain. Its antigen is still unknown. Clones were sequenced by immunoSEQ multiplex PCR, and TCRdb holds only the in-frame ones, with some missing. The sample includes 90,000 to 120,000 clones, 80% to 90% of them seen just once. The sample comes from a study of PD-1 blockade in classical Hodgkin lymphoma. Study as a whole: Nivolumab dosing for patients was 3 mg/kg, administered intravenously every 2 weeks.

Regarding the study as a whole: Newly diagnosed patients and complete responders had comparable diversity at baseline. By cycle point C4D1, TCR diversity had risen significantly in CD4+ cells (but not CD8+ cells).

Patients all relapsed after autologous stem cell transplantation, and there was variation in brentuximab vedotin exposure. The source of this sequence is a human donor with classical Hodgkin lymphoma. Sequenced material: peripheral blood mononuclear cells (PBMCs), taken before the second cycle of nivolumab.

This CDR3 is CASSPSDAVDTQYF. Here the CDR3 DNA reads TGTGCCAGCAGCCCGTCGGATGCGGTAGATACGCAGTATTTT. The gene calls are TRBV4-2 and TRBJ2-3; no firm D call. The CDR3 contains 14 residues. V was clipped by 4 bases and J by 5 bases, with 13 bases between them. Germline V gene lookup returns CDR1 LGHNA and CDR2 YNFKEQ.